These 15 T cell receptor beta chains were sequenced from one sample in a study of blood T cell repertoires in COVID-19. The table came from immunoSEQ multiplex PCR; TCRdb's copy has only in-frame clones and leaves some out. The table records approximately 300,000 clones, around nine tenths of them present only once. The sequenced sample consisted of peripheral blood. The source is a woman under 40 with COVID-19, enrolled during active disease.

The chain recombines TRBV4-3 with TRBJ2-1; 10 bases line up with TRBD1. CDR3 size: 15 residues. J was trimmed by 6 bases and V by 0 bases; bases with no gene match: 2. Germline values: CDR1 LGHNA, CDR2 YSLEER. The DNA for the CDR3 is TGCGCCAGCAGCCAAGACCGGACAGGGGGCAATGAGCAGTTCTTC. Protein sequence: CASSQDRTGGNEQFF.

The rearrangement links TRBV5-8 to TRBJ2-5; D is ambiguous. V lost 0 bases to trimming and J lost 3 bases, with 6 bases between them. The CDR3 extends over 13 amino acids. The germline V gene encodes CDR1 SGHTS and CDR2 YDEGEE. The CDR3 nucleotides read TGTGCCAGCAGCTTGGGACAAAAAGAGACCCAGTACTTC. Its translation: CASSLGQKETQYF.

J is TRBJ2-6 and V is TRBV9; D remains ambiguous. The V end lost 0 bases, the J end lost 4 bases, and 11 bases lay between the germline ends. There are 16 residues in the CDR3. Germline CDR1 is SGDLS and CDR2 is YYNGEE. CDR3 bases: TGTGCCAGCAGCGTAGCCTTGGGCTCCGGGGCCAACGTCCTGACTTTC. Its translation: CASSVALGSGANVLTF. Filled out from reference TRBV9 and TRBJ2-6, the complete variable domain reads DSGVTQTPKHLITATGQRVTLRCSPRSGDLSVYWYQQSLDQGLQFLIQYYNGEERAKGNILERFSAQQFPDLHSELNLSSLELGDSALYFCASSVALGSGANVLTFGAGSRLTVL.

The J gene is TRBJ1-5, the V gene TRBV19; 8 nucleotides align to TRBD1. CDR1 is LNHDA, CDR2 SQIVND, per germline (reference sequence). The J segment lost 7 bases and the V segment lost 8 bases, leaving 10 bases of the junction unmatched. The length of the CDR3 is 14 residues. CDR3: CASSTGETGQPQHF. CDR3 in DNA: TGTGCCAGTTCGACAGGGGAGACAGGACAGCCCCAGCATTTT.

This chain links TRBV6-5 with TRBJ1-1, with 7 bases lining up with TRBD1. Germline CDR1 and CDR2: MNHEY and SVGAGI. J gave up 6 bases and V 6 bases, and 7 bases lay outside the gene matches. This CDR3 is built from 13 residues. The CDR3 loop reads CASSSTGWPEAFF. CDR3 in DNA: TGTGCCAGCAGCTCGACAGGGTGGCCTGAAGCTTTCTTT.

J is TRBJ2-7 and V is TRBV2; weak D call: TRBD2 (6 bases). Germline loops: CDR1 SNHLY, CDR2 FYNNEI. V shed 6 bases and J shed 3 bases, with 15 bases lying between them. The CDR3 consists of 14 residues. The CDR3, as DNA: TGTGCCAGCAGGGCCCGTGGACTAAACTACGAGCAGTACTTC. Encoded protein: CASRARGLNYEQYF.

This CDR3 is CASSRTARNYGYTF. CDR3 nucleotide sequence: TGTGCCAGCAGCCGGACAGCTCGGAACTATGGCTACACCTTC. The V gene is TRBV6-5, the J gene TRBJ1-2; a weak D match, TRBD1 (6 bases). The V gene lost 6 bases and the J gene lost 2 bases, with 13 bases spanning the gap. The germline V gene has CDR1 MNHEY and CDR2 SVGAGI. CDR3 length: 14 residues.

The chain joins TRBV6-6 to TRBJ1-3, with D maybe TRBD1 (5 bases). The germline gives CDR1 MNHNY, CDR2 SVGAGI (reference sequence). The length of the CDR3 is 15 residues. Trimming removed 11 bases at V and 4 bases at J, with 21 bases between. In DNA, the CDR3 is TGTGCCGTAAGGACGGCCGGGAGGGACGGAAACACCATATATTTT. Amino acids: CAVRTAGRDGNTIYF.

The chain carries TRBV9 and TRBJ2-3; a possible D gene is TRBD1 (6 bases). Germline CDR1 SGDLS, CDR2 YYNGEE. Trimming shortened V by 4 bases and J by 0 bases, and 15 bases separated the two germline ends. The CDR3 spans 16 residues. CDR3 sequence (DNA): TGTGCCAGCAGCATAGAAGGGGGAGCTAGCACAGATACGCAGTATTTT. It yields the protein CASSIEGGASTDTQYF.

The chain carries TRBV2 and TRBJ1-5, with 7 bases aligning to TRBD1. CDR3 size: 13 residues. The trim removed 7 bases at V and 4 bases at J, leaving 4 bases unmatched. Germline V lookup: CDR1 SNHLY, CDR2 FYNNEI. The CDR3 nucleotides are TGTGCCAGCACTGGACAGGCTAATCAGCCCCAGCATTTT. Translated: CASTGQANQPQHF.

The V gene is TRBV18, the J gene TRBJ2-3; possible D gene TRBD1, 5 bases. The CDR3 consists of 18 residues. Germline-derived CDR1 and CDR2 are KGHSH and LQKENI. V was cut by 2 bases and J by 3 bases, with 21 bases left in between. This chain's CDR3 is CASSPIGTGSLLTDTQYF. CDR3 coding DNA: TGTGCCAGCTCACCAATTGGCACAGGTTCGTTATTGACAGATACGCAGTATTTT.

There are a few counts of this clone. This rearrangement joins TRBV7-2 to TRBJ2-1; D may be TRBD2 (6 bases). In germline, CDR1 is SGHTA, CDR2 FQGNSA. With 1 base removed from V and 0 bases from J, the gap between germline ends came to 16 bases. The CDR3 is 18 residues long. The CDR3 sequence: CASSLGPPGLSSYNEQFF. In DNA form, the CDR3 reads TGTGCCAGCAGCTTAGGCCCTCCGGGACTGAGCTCCTACAATGAGCAGTTCTTC.

J is TRBJ2-3 and V is TRBV4-1, with no clear D. V dropped 0 bases and J dropped 0 bases, with 4 bases sitting between them. Germline CDR1 reads MGHRA; CDR2 reads YSYEKL. This CDR3 has 14 amino acids. CDR3 in amino acids: CASSQDGSTDTQYF. The CDR3 DNA reads as TGCGCCAGCAGCCAAGACGGGAGCACAGATACGCAGTATTTT.

This clone appeared a few times. V usage is TRBV27 and J usage is TRBJ1-2; D call uncertain. In germline, CDR1 is MNHEY, CDR2 SMNVEV (reference sequence). CDR3 length: 11 residues. The V and J ends lost 4 bases and 4 bases respectively, with 4 bases between them. The CDR3 sequence: CASSSPYGYTF. The CDR3 nucleotides are TGTGCCAGCAGTTCTCCCTATGGCTACACCTTC.

The chain links TRBV28 to TRBJ1-2; TRBD1 might be the D (6 bases). The CDR3 is 16 amino acids. V was cut by 2 bases and J by 4 bases, with 17 bases left in between. In germline, CDR1 is MDHEN, CDR2 SYDVKM. CDR3 DNA: TGTGCCAGCAGTTTAACAGGGCGGGGGTTACTCTATGGCTACACCTTC. Translating it yields CASSLTGRGLLYGYTF.